Listed below are T cell receptor beta chains from one sample, sequenced in a study of PD-L1 blockade in urothelial cancer. Clones were sequenced by immunoSEQ multiplex PCR, and TCRdb holds only the in-frame ones, with some missing. The sample has 50,000 or so clones, 60% to 80% seen once; the top ten hold 3% to 4.5%. The sequencing used PBMCs, collected around atezolizumab (anti-PD-L1) treatment. Source of these receptors: a man between 70 and 80 years old with urothelial cancer. CDR3s include the opening cysteine and the closing phenylalanine or tryptophan. A D gene is named only where the DNA matches it firmly. The size entry is marked missing in some rows and otherwise reads once, few, many or a size class.

CDR3 protein | CDR3 DNA | D gene | clone size | J gene | V gene
CASSVVPLAGGRSTGELFF | TGTGCCAGCAGCGTAGTGCCCCTAGCGGGGGGGCGTAGCACCGGGGAGCTGTTTTTT | TRBD2 | few | TRBJ2-2 | TRBV9
CASSEFGQGQRNHEQYF | TGTGCCAGCAGTGAATTCGGCCAGGGACAAAGAAACCACGAGCAGTACTTC | . | once | TRBJ2-7 | TRBV25-1
CASSDPDTEAFF | TGTGCCAGCAGTGATCCGGACACTGAAGCTTTCTTT | . | . | TRBJ1-1 | TRBV6-1
CASSQDGPGPVRYGYTF | TGCGCCAGCAGCCAAGATGGGCCAGGCCCTGTACGATATGGCTACACCTTC | . | . | TRBJ1-2 | TRBV4-3
CASSEPGDGQPQHF | TGTGCCAGCAGTGAGCCAGGGGACGGTCAGCCCCAGCATTTT | . | . | TRBJ1-5 | TRBV25-1
CASSYYGPTTDTQYF | TGTGCCAGCAGCTACTATGGCCCTACCACAGATACGCAGTATTTT | . | . | TRBJ2-3 | TRBV7-9
CSVVEGSIYGYTF | TGCAGCGTTGTGGAGGGCAGTATATATGGCTACACCTTC | . | . | TRBJ1-2 | TRBV29-1
CASSLTPGRGRFTDTQYF | TGTGCCAGCAGCTTAACCCCTGGACGGGGGAGGTTCACAGATACGCAGTATTTT | . | few | TRBJ2-3 | TRBV7-2
CASSQVGRQDIQYF | TGTGCCAGCAGCCAAGTTGGTCGGCAGGACATTCAGTACTTC | . | . | TRBJ2-4 | TRBV4-2
CASSYQGLAGGSFRGTQYF | TGTGCCAGCAGCTACCAAGGACTAGCGGGGGGGTCCTTCCGGGGGACCCAGTACTTC | TRBD2 | once | TRBJ2-5 | TRBV5-4
CASSQGKDRVTEAFF | TGCGCCAGCAGCCAAGGAAAGGACAGGGTCACTGAAGCTTTCTTT | TRBD1 | . | TRBJ1-1 | TRBV4-1
CASSDLDRGASYEQYF | TGTGCCAGCAGTGATTTGGACAGGGGGGCTTCCTACGAGCAGTACTTC | TRBD1 | . | TRBJ2-7 | TRBV6-1
CASSPLAGTGYTQYF | TGTGCCAGCAGCCCCTTAGCGGGGACGGGTTATACGCAGTATTTT | TRBD2 | few | TRBJ2-3 | TRBV11-3
CASSPPGSYGYTF | TGTGCCAGCAGCCCCCCAGGGTCCTATGGCTACACCTTC | . | . | TRBJ1-2 | TRBV7-2
CASSKGLAVQETQYF | TGCGCCAGCAGCAAGGGACTAGCGGTCCAAGAGACCCAGTACTTC | TRBD2 | few | TRBJ2-5 | TRBV5-1
CAISDITEANYGYTF | TGTGCCATCAGTGATATAACAGAAGCTAACTATGGCTACACCTTC | . | once | TRBJ1-2 | TRBV10-3
CASSLGLAGKNEQYF | TGTGCCAGCAGCTTGGGACTAGCGGGAAAGAACGAGCAGTACTTC | TRBD2 | . | TRBJ2-7 | TRBV5-4
CASSLVLGADTQYF | TGTGCCAGCAGCTTGGTGTTGGGGGCTGATACGCAGTATTTT | . | . | TRBJ2-3 | TRBV5-4
CASSLTQLAETQYF | TGTGCCAGCAGCCTTACCCAGCTAGCGGAGACCCAGTACTTC | . | . | TRBJ2-5 | TRBV7-2
CASSFFSGGHYNEQFF | TGTGCCAGCAGCTTTTTTTCGGGAGGTCACTACAATGAGCAGTTCTTC | TRBD2 | once | TRBJ2-1 | TRBV5-6
CASSTLERGRMFF | TGTGCCAGCAGCACCCTCGAGCGGGGAAGGATGTTTTTT | TRBD2 | . | TRBJ2-2 | TRBV7-9
CASSLAPRGGNEKLFF | TGCGCCAGCAGCTTGGCCCCCAGGGGCGGTAATGAAAAACTGTTTTTT | . | once | TRBJ1-4 | TRBV5-1
CASSAGNSNQPQHF | TGTGCCAGCAGTGCGGGGAATAGCAATCAGCCCCAGCATTTT | . | few | TRBJ1-5 | TRBV6-1
CASSTQGGAAQPQHF | TGTGCCAGTAGTACCCAGGGGGGTGCCGCTCAGCCCCAGCATTTT | TRBD1 | . | TRBJ1-5 | TRBV19
CASSSLTSGRNTGELFF | TGTGCCAGCAGCTCCTTGACTAGCGGGAGGAACACCGGGGAGCTGTTTTTT | TRBD2 | . | TRBJ2-2 | TRBV7-2
CASSPQGVGNTIYF | TGCGCCAGCAGCCCTCAGGGTGTCGGAAACACCATATATTTT | . | . | TRBJ1-3 | TRBV5-1
CASSPPIPQGQGARGFRGYTF | TGTGCCAGCAGTCCCCCTATTCCCCAGGGACAGGGGGCGCGAGGGTTCCGAGGCTACACCTTC | TRBD1 | . | TRBJ1-2 | TRBV28
CASASGGSTDTQYF | TGTGCCAGCGCTAGCGGGGGGTCCACAGATACGCAGTATTTT | TRBD2 | . | TRBJ2-3 | TRBV6-1
CASSIGGGGTGELFF | TGTGCCAGTAGTATAGGGGGAGGAGGCACCGGGGAGCTGTTTTTT | . | . | TRBJ2-2 | TRBV19
CASRPTRQGPYNSPLHF | TGTGCCAGTAGGCCGACGAGACAGGGGCCGTATAATTCACCCCTCCACTTT | TRBD1 | . | TRBJ1-6 | TRBV19
CASSFGLAGGGYEQYF | TGTGCCAGCAGCTTCGGACTAGCGGGAGGGGGGTACGAGCAGTACTTC | TRBD2 | . | TRBJ2-7 | TRBV13
CASSLTGRTGANVLTF | TGTGCCAGCAGCTTAACAGGGAGGACTGGGGCCAACGTCCTGACTTTC | . | once | TRBJ2-6 | TRBV7-3
CASSQEGASGYYEQYF | TGCGCCAGCAGCCAAGAGGGGGCTAGCGGTTACTACGAGCAGTACTTC | . | . | TRBJ2-7 | TRBV4-1
CASQQNLYSNQPQHF | TGTGCCAGTCAACAGAATCTATATAGCAATCAGCCCCAGCATTTT | . | . | TRBJ1-5 | TRBV19
CASSEGQTSYNEQFF | TGTGCCAGCAGCGAGGGACAGACCTCCTACAATGAGCAGTTCTTC | TRBD1 | . | TRBJ2-1 | TRBV5-4
CASSLAGRNTEAFF | TGTGCCAGCAGCTTAGCGGGCCGGAACACTGAAGCTTTCTTT | . | . | TRBJ1-1 | TRBV7-6
CASSLDSKTGELFF | TGTGCCAGCAGCTTAGATAGTAAGACTGGGGAGCTGTTTTTT | . | . | TRBJ2-2 | TRBV11-3
CASSLEGGAPNQPQHF | TGTGCCAGCAGCTTAGAGGGGGGGGCGCCTAATCAGCCCCAGCATTTT | . | . | TRBJ1-5 | TRBV7-9
CASSGTGKLPEAFF | TGTGCCAGCAGTGGGACAGGGAAACTCCCTGAAGCTTTCTTT | TRBD1 | . | TRBJ1-1 | TRBV5-8
CASSSGGTSYEQYF | TGCGCCAGCAGCTCAGGCGGGACCTCCTACGAGCAGTACTTC | . | . | TRBJ2-7 | TRBV5-1
CASSPLQGTQYF | TGTGCCAGCAGCCCACTACAGGGCACGCAGTATTTT | . | many | TRBJ2-3 | TRBV5-6
CASSPMGLAGNNEQFF | TGTGCCAGCAGCCCAATGGGACTAGCGGGGAACAATGAGCAGTTCTTC | TRBD2 | . | TRBJ2-1 | TRBV7-9
CASSLTGGAYLGEQYF | TGTGCCAGCAGTTTGACAGGGGGCGCGTATTTAGGCGAGCAGTACTTC | TRBD1 | . | TRBJ2-7 | TRBV27
CASSPGGGGRLETQYF | TGTGCCAGCTCCCCCGGCGGGGGCGGGAGGCTGGAGACCCAGTACTTC | TRBD2 | . | TRBJ2-5 | TRBV5-4
CAWSGGLGNTIYF | TGTGCCTGGAGCGGCGGACTTGGAAACACCATATATTTT | . | . | TRBJ1-3 | TRBV30
CASSDLNNRGYTGELFF | TGTGCCAGCAGTGACCTTAATAACAGGGGCTACACCGGGGAGCTGTTTTTT | TRBD1 | . | TRBJ2-2 | TRBV6-1
CASSFRPAGWQETQYF | TGTGCCAGCAGCTTCCGGCCGGCAGGTTGGCAAGAGACCCAGTACTTC | . | . | TRBJ2-5 | TRBV5-5
CASSIRGAGANVLTF | TGTGCCAGTAGTATCCGAGGAGCGGGGGCCAACGTCCTGACTTTC | . | . | TRBJ2-6 | TRBV19
CASKDRDEQYF | TGTGCCAGCAAGGACAGGGACGAGCAGTACTTC | TRBD1 | few | TRBJ2-7 | TRBV6-5
CASSYWSGSDTQYF | TGTGCCAGCAGTTACTGGAGCGGGAGTGATACGCAGTATTTT | TRBD2 | once | TRBJ2-3 | TRBV6-5
CASRTSGFVGNTEAFF | TGTGCCAGCAGGACTTCGGGGTTTGTAGGAAACACTGAAGCTTTCTTT | . | few | TRBJ1-1 | TRBV2
CASSAFTSSGANVLTF | TGTGCCAGCAGTGCCTTTACTAGCTCCGGGGCCAACGTCCTGACTTTC | . | . | TRBJ2-6 | TRBV2
CAISESPDYDIQYF | TGTGCCATCAGTGAGTCGCCGGACTACGACATTCAGTACTTC | . | . | TRBJ2-4 | TRBV10-3
CASSLEAGDGVPAFF | TGTGCCAGCAGCTTAGAGGCGGGGGATGGCGTTCCAGCTTTCTTT | . | . | TRBJ1-1 | TRBV7-2